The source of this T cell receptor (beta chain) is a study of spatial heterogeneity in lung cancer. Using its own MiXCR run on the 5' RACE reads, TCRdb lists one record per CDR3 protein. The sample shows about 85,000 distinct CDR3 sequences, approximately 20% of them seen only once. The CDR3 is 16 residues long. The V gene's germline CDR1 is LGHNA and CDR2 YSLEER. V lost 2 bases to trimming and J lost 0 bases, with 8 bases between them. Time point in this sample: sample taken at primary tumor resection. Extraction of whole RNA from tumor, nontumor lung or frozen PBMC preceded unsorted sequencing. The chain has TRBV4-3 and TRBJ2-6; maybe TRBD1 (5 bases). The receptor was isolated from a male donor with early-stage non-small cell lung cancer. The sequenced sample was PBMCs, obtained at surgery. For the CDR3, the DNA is TGCGCCAGCAGCCAAAGGGGTCCCTCTGGGGCCAACGTCCTGACTTTC. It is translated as CASSQRGPSGANVLTF.